This TCR beta chain was profiled in a study of cytomegalovirus exposure and HLA in healthy donors. Generated by immunoSEQ multiplex PCR, the TCRdb table keeps only in-frame clones and is missing some. The table shows around 300,000 clones, with approximately 88% occurring only once. Whole-study findings and limits: Using the classifier, cytomegalovirus status was reportedly diagnosed with high specificity and sensitivity. Cytomegalovirus-associated TCR beta chains were listed, numbering 150 to 200. In vitro data verified a few CMV-associated chains as specific for CMV antigens. First-cohort TCR clusters were later found to tend to co-occur in the roughly 110 validation repertoires.

Comment on this clone: Its antigen is unknown.

Trimming stripped 7 bases from V and 2 bases from J, with 12 bases between. Germline V lookup: CDR1 MNHNS, CDR2 SASEGT. The CDR3 loop spans 13 amino acids. Sequenced sample: PBMCs. This clonotype was sampled from a woman younger than 30 in good health and CMV-seronegative. The chain joins TRBV6-1 to TRBJ2-7; D gene ambiguous. DNA for the CDR3: TGTGCCAGCAAGGAGTACTCGACCTACGAGCAGTACTTC. This codes for CASKEYSTYEQYF.